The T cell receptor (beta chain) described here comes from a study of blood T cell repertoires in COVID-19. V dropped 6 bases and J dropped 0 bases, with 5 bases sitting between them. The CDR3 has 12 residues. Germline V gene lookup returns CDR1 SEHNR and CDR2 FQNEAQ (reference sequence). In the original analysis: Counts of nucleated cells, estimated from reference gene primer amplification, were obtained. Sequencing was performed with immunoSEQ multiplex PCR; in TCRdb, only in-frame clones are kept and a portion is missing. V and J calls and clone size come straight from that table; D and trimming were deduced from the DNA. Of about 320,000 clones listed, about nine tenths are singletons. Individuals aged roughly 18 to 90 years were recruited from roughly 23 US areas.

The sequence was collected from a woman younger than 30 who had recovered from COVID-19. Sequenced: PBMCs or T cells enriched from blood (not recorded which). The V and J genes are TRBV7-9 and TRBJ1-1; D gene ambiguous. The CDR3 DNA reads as TGTGCCAGCAGTTTTATGAACACTGAAGCTTTCTTT. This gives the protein CASSFMNTEAFF.